This entry describes one T cell receptor (beta chain). The sample comes from a study of blood T cell repertoires in COVID-19. Study background: Samples representing acute and convalescent COVID-19 were sourced from the United States, Italy and Spain.

V lost 5 bases and J 2 bases, leaving 9 bases between the germline ends. The CDR3 is 13 residues long. Germline CDR1 and CDR2: LNHDA and SQIVND (reference sequence). The repertoire was sequenced with immunoSEQ multiplex PCR; TCRdb's copy has only in-frame clones and lacks some. This table has 130,000 or so clones, about 83% appearing once. The receptor comes from a human donor in a cohort sampled during active COVID-19. Sequenced sample: peripheral blood. This chain joins TRBV19 and TRBJ1-1; D might be TRBD1 (6 bases). CDR3 coding DNA: TGTGCCAGTAGTGGACAGCATAACACTGAAGCTTTCTTT. Translation gives CASSGQHNTEAFF.